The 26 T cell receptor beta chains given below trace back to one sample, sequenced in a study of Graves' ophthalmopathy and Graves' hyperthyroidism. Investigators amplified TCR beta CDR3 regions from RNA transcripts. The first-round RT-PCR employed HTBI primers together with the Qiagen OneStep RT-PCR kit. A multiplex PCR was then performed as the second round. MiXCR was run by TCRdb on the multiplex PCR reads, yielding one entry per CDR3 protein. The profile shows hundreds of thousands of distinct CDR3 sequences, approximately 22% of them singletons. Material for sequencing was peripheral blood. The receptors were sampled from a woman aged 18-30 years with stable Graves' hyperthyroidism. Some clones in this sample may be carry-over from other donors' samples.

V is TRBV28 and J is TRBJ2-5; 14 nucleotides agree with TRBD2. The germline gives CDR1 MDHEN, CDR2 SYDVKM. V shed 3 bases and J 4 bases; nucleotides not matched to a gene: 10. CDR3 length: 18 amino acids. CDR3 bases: TGTGCCAGCAGTTTTCCGGGACTAGCGGGAGCATTCCGAGAGACCCAGTACTTC. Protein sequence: CASSFPGLAGAFRETQYF. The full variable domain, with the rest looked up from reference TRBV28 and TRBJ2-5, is DVKVTQSSRYLVKRTGEKVFLECVQDMDHENMFWYRQDPGLGLRLIYFSYDVKMKEKGDIPEGYSVSREKKERFSLILESASTNQTSMYLCASSFPGLAGAFRETQYFGPGTRLLVL.

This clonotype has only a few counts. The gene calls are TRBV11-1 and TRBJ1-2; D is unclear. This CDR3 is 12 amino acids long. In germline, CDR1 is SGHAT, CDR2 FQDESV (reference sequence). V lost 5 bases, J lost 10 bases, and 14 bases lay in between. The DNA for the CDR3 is TGTGCCAGCAGCCCGAGAGGGAGGGACTACACCTTC. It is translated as CASSPRGRDYTF.

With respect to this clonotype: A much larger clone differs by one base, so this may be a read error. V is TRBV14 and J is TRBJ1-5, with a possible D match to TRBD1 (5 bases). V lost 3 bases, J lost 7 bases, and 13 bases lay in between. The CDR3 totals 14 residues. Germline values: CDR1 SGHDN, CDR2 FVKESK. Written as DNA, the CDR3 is TGTGCCAGCAGCCAGGAAGGGACTGGGCAGCCCCAGCATTTT. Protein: CASSQEGTGQPQHF.

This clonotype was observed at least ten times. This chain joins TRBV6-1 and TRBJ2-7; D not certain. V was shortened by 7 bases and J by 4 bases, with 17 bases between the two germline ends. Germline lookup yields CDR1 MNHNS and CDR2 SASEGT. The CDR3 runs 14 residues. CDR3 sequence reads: CASNPAGTSYEQYF. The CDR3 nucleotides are TGTGCCAGCAACCCGGCAGGTACGTCTTACGAGCAGTACTTC.

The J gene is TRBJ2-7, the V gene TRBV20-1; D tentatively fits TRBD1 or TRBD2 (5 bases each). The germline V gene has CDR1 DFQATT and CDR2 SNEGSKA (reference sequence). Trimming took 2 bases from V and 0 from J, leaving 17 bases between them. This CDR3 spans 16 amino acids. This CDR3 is CSARSSPGPHSYEQYF. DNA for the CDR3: TGCAGTGCTAGATCTTCCCCGGGACCCCACTCCTACGAGCAGTACTTC.

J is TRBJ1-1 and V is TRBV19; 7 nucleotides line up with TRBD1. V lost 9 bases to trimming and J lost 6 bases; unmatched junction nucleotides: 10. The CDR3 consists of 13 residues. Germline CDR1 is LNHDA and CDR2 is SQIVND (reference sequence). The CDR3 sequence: CASATGVVPEAFF. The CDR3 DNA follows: TGTGCCAGCGCAACAGGGGTAGTTCCTGAAGCTTTCTTT.

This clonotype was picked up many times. In nucleotides, the CDR3 is TGTGCCAGCAGCCAGCAACTTTACGAGGGAGGGCCCACTGAAGCTTTCTTT. Protein sequence: CASSQQLYEGGPTEAFF. The rearrangement uses TRBV11-2 and TRBJ1-1; D gene uncertain. The germline CDR1 and CDR2 sequences are SGHAT and FQNNGV. The CDR3 has 17 residues. With 5 bases removed from V and 4 bases from J, the gap between germline ends came to 23 bases.

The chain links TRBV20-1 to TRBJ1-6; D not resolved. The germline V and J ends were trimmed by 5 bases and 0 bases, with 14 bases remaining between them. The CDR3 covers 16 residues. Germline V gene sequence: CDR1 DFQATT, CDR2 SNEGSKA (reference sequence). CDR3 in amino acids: CSAPRWGSSYNSPLHF. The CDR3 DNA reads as TGCAGTGCTCCTCGATGGGGTAGCTCCTATAATTCACCCCTCCACTTT.

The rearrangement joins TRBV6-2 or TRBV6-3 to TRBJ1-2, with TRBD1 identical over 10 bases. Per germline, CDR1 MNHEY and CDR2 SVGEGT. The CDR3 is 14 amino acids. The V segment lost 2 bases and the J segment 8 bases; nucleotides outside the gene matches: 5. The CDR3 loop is CASSYDRGRGGYTF. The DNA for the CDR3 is TGTGCCAGCAGTTACGACAGGGGGCGAGGCGGCTACACCTTC.

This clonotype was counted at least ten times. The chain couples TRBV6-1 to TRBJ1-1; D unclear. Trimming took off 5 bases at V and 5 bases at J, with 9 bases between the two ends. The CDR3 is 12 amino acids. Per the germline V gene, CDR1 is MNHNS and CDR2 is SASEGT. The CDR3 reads CASSTRETEAFF. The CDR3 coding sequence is TGTGCCAGCAGTACCCGGGAGACTGAAGCTTTCTTT.

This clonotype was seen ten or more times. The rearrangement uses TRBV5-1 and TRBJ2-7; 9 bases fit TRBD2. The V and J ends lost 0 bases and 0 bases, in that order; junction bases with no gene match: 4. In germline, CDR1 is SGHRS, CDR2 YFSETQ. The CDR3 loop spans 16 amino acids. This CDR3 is CASSLEISGSSYEQYF. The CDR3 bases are TGCGCCAGCAGCTTGGAGATTAGCGGGAGCTCCTACGAGCAGTACTTC.

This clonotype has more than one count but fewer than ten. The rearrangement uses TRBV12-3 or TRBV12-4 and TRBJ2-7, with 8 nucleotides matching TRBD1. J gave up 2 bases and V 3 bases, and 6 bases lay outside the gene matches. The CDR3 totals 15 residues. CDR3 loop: CASSLLRTGTYEQYF. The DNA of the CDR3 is TGTGCCAGCAGTTTGTTAAGGACAGGGACCTACGAGCAGTACTTC.

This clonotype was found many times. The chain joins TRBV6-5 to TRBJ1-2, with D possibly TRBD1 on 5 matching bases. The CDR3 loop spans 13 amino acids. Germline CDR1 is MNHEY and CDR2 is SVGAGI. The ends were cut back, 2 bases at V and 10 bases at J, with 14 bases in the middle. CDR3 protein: CASSYVGQGSYTF. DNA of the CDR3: TGTGCCAGCAGTTACGTCGGGCAGGGCTCCTACACCTTC.

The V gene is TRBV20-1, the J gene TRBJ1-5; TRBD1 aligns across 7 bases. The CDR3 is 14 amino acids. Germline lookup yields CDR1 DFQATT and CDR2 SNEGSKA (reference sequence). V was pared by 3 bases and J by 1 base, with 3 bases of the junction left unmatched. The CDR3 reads CSASEGASNQPQHF. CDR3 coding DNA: TGCAGTGCTAGTGAGGGGGCAAGCAATCAGCCCCAGCATTTT.

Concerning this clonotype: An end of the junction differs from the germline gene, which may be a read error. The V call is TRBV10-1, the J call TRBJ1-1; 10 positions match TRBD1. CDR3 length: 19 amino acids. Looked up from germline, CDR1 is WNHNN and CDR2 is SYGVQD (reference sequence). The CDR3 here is CASSGNPDRGFDQDTESFF. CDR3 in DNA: TGCGCCAGCAGTGGAAACCCGGACAGGGGGTTCGATCAGGACACTGAATCTTTCTTT.

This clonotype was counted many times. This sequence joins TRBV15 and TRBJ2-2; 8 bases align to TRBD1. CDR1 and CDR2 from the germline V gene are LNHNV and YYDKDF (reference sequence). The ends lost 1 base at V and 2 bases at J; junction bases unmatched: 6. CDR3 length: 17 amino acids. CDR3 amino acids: CATSRVGDRINTGELFF. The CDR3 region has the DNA TGTGCCACCAGCAGAGTGGGGGACAGGATAAACACCGGGGAGCTGTTTTTT.

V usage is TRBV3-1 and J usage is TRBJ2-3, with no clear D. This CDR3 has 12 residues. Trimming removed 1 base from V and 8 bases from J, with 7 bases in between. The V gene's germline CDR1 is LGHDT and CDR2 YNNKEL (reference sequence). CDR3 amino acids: CASSQASGTQYF. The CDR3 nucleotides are TGTGCCAGCAGCCAAGCTTCAGGTACGCAGTATTTT.

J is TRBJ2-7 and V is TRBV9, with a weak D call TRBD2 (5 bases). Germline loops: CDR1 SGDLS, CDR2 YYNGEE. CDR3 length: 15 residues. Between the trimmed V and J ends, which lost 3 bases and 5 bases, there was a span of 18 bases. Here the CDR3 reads CASSARTDSRDEQYF. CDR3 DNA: TGTGCCAGCAGCGCACGGACGGATTCGAGGGACGAGCAGTACTTC.

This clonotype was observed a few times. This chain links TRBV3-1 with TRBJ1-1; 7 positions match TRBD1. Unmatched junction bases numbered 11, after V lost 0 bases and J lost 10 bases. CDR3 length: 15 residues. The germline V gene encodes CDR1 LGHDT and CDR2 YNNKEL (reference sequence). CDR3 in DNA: TGTGCCAGCAGCCAAGAATGGGGCAGGGGGTCGGGAGCTTTCTTT. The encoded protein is CASSQEWGRGSGAFF.

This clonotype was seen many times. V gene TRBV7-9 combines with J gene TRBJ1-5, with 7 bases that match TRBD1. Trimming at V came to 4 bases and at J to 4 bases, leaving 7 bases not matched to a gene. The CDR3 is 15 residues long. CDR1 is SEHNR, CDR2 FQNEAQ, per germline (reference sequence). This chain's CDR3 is CASSSDREPNQPQHF. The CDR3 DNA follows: TGTGCCAGCAGCTCAGACAGGGAACCTAATCAGCCCCAGCATTTT.

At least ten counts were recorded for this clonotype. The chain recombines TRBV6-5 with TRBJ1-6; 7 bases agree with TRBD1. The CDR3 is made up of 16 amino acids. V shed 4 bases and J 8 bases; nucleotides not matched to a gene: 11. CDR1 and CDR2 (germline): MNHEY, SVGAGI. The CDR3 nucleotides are TGTGCCAGCAGTTCCGGTGGGCAGGGGGGACATTCACCCCTCCACTTT. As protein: CASSSGGQGGHSPLHF.

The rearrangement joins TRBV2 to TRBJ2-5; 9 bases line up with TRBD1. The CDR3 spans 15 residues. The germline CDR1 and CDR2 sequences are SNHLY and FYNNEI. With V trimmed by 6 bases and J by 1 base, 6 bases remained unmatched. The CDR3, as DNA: TGTGCCAGCAGAGCGGACAGGGGTGTCCAAGAGACCCAGTACTTC. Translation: CASRADRGVQETQYF.

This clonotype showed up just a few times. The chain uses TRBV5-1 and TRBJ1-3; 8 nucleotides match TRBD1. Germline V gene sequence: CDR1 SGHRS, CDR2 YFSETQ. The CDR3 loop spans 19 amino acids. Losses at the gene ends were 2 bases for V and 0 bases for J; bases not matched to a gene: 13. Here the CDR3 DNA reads TGCGCCAGCAGCTTACTCAGGGGGCCCAAGACTGGCTCTGGAAACACCATATATTTT. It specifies CASSLLRGPKTGSGNTIYF.

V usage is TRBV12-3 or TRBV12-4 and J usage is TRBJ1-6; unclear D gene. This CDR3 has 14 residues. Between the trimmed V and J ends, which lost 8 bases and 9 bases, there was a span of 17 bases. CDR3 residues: CASAREVTASPLHF. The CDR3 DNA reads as TGTGCCAGCGCAAGGGAAGTAACCGCTTCACCCCTCCACTTT.

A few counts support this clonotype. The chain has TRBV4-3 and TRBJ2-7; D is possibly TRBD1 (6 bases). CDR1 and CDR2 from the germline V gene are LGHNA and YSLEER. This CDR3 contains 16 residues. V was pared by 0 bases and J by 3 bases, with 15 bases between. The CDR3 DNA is TGCGCCAGCAGCCAAGATCGCACAGGGCCCAGCTACGAGCAGTACTTC. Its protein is CASSQDRTGPSYEQYF.

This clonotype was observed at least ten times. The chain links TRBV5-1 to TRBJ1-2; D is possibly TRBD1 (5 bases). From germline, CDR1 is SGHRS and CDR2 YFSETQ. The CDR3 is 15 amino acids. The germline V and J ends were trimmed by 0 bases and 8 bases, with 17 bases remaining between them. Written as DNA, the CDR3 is TGCGCCAGCAGCTTGGAGGGGCAGGGATTTCGAGGCTACACCTTC. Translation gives CASSLEGQGFRGYTF. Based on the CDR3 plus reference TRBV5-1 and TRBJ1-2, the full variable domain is KAGVTQTPRYLIKTRGQQVTLSCSPISGHRSVSWYQQTPGQGLQFLFEYFSETQRNKGNFPGRFSGRQFSNSRSEMNVSTLELGDSALYLCASSLEGQGFRGYTFGSGTRLTVV.